These T cell receptor beta chains were read from a single sample in a study of cytomegalovirus exposure and HLA in healthy donors. Method: immunoSEQ multiplex PCR; TCRdb's copy keeps in-frame clones and lacks some. The sample holds under 200,000 clones; almost 85% are singletons and the top ten take 0.35% to 0.4%. Input material: PBMCs. The source of these receptors is a boy younger than 10 in good health and CMV-seronegative. CDR3s include the opening cysteine and the closing phenylalanine or tryptophan. The D gene is left open where the match is weak. Rows give clone size only sometimes, using once, few, many, or a class for an expanded clone.

TRBJ1-1,-,TRBV18,-,TGTGCCAGCTCACCGCAAGGCGCGGAGAACACTGAAGCTTTCTTT,CASSPQGAENTEAFF
TRBJ2-2,-,TRBV5-4,-,TGTGCCAGCAGCTTGGGGGGGCTGGTGGCCGGGGAGCTGTTTTTT,CASSLGGLVAGELFF
TRBJ2-2,-,TRBV9,-,TGTGCCAGCAGCGTAGGGCACAGAACCGGGGAGCTGTTTTTT,CASSVGHRTGELFF
TRBJ2-7,TRBD1,TRBV19,-,TGTGCCAGTAGTATAGTGGGGGACAGGGGGTCCTACGAGCAGTACTTC,CASSIVGDRGSYEQYF
TRBJ2-7,-,TRBV5-1,-,TGCGCCAGCACCCCAGGGGCGTCAGGGCAAAACTACGAGCAGTACTTC,CASTPGASGQNYEQYF
TRBJ1-1,-,TRBV7-9,few,TGTGCCAGCAGCGGTAGAACAGTTGAAGCTTTCTTT,CASSGRTVEAFF
TRBJ2-5,TRBD2,TRBV4-1,-,TGCGCCAGCAGCCAGGCTAGCGGGACAAATGGGGAGACCCAGTACTTC,CASSQASGTNGETQYF
TRBJ2-7,-,TRBV4-1,-,TGCGCCAGCAGCCTGGGAGCCCACTCCTACGAGCAGTACTTC,CASSLGAHSYEQYF
TRBJ1-2,TRBD1,TRBV6-1,-,TGTGCCAGCAGTGAACAGGGGGCTGGCTACACCTTC,CASSEQGAGYTF
TRBJ1-5,-,TRBV6-1,-,TGTGCCAGCAGTGAAGGGGGCAGCTATAGCAATCAGCCCCAGCATTTT,CASSEGGSYSNQPQHF
TRBJ2-1,TRBD2,TRBV6-6,-,TGTGCCAGCAGGGGCGGGAGCTCCTACAATGAGCAGTTCTTC,CASRGGSSYNEQFF
TRBJ2-2,-,TRBV6-5,-,TGTGCCAGCTACGAAGAGCCACCCGGGGAGCTGTTTTTT,CASYEEPPGELFF
TRBJ2-1,TRBD2,TRBV9,-,TGTGCCAGCAGCCCCCGTAGCGGGAGGAACAATGAGCAGTTCTTC,CASSPRSGRNNEQFF
TRBJ1-3,TRBD1,TRBV5-1,-,TGCGCCAGCAGCCCAGGACAGGGGGCTTCTGGAAACACCATATATTTT,CASSPGQGASGNTIYF
TRBJ2-2,-,TRBV10-3,-,TGTGCCATCAGTGAGTCCCTTGGACAAGGGCCCGGGGAGCTGTTTTTT,CAISESLGQGPGELFF
TRBJ2-5,TRBD2,TRBV7-9,-,TGTGCCAGCAGCCCACGGACTAGCAAAAACCAAGAGACCCAGTACTTC,CASSPRTSKNQETQYF